Below, 22 T cell receptor beta chains from the same sample are listed, as sequenced in a study of cytomegalovirus exposure and HLA in healthy donors. The PCR made use of 60 Vbeta and 13 Jbeta primers. This table comes from immunoSEQ multiplex PCR, and its TCRdb copy is limited to in-frame clones, with some not included. The sample lists roughly 190,000 clones, approximately 86% occurring once. The sample taken for sequencing was PBMCs. The origin of the receptors is a young woman in good health and CMV-seronegative.

The CDR3 coding sequence is TGCGCCAGCAGCCCGGGAGGCCTAGGAAGAGGAGAAGCTTTCTTT. Its protein is CASSPGGLGRGEAFF. V gene TRBV5-1 combines with J gene TRBJ1-1; no firm D call. Germline lookup yields CDR1 SGHRS and CDR2 YFSETQ. V was pared by 4 bases and J by 8 bases, with 21 bases between. This CDR3 is built from 15 residues.

A few counts support this clone. This chain joins TRBV18 and TRBJ2-6; 7 positions match TRBD1. V lost 5 bases, J lost 3 bases, and 1 base stayed unmatched. The CDR3 sequence is 14 residues long. CDR1 KGHSH and CDR2 LQKENI come from the germline V gene. CDR3 sequence (DNA): TGTGCCAGCTCAGGGACAGTTGGGGCCAACGTCCTGACTTTC. Protein sequence: CASSGTVGANVLTF. Full variable domain (outside the CDR3, taken from reference TRBV18 and TRBJ2-6): NAGVMQNPRHLVRRRGQEARLRCSPMKGHSHVYWYRQLPEEGLKFMVYLQKENIIDESGMPKERFSAEFPKEGPSILRIQQVVRGDSAAYFCASSGTVGANVLTFGAGSRLTVL.

The chain couples TRBV4-2 to TRBJ2-1; 14 bases align to TRBD2. Germline V gene lookup returns CDR1 LGHNA and CDR2 YNFKEQ. V shed 3 bases and J 7 bases; nucleotides not matched to a gene: 5. This CDR3 is built from 16 residues. Here the CDR3 DNA reads TGTGCCAGCAGCCATACCGGGACTAGCGGGAGAAATGAGCAGTTCTTC. Amino acid sequence: CASSHTGTSGRNEQFF.

This clone was recorded once. The chain links TRBV7-9 to TRBJ1-4; D is perhaps TRBD1 (5 bases). This CDR3 region has 14 residues. Germline V gene sequence: CDR1 SEHNR, CDR2 FQNEAQ (reference sequence). V gave up 5 bases and J gave up 8 bases, with 15 bases separating them. DNA for the CDR3: TGTGCCAGCAGCCCTTTGGGGGGGACCGAAAAACTGTTTTTT. Translating it yields CASSPLGGTEKLFF. Using reference TRBV7-9 and TRBJ1-4 for the parts outside the CDR3, the full variable domain is DTGVSQNPRHKITKRGQNVTFRCDPISEHNRLYWYRQTLGQGPEFLTYFQNEAQLEKSRLLSDRFSAERPKGSFSTLEIQRTEQGDSAMYLCASSPLGGTEKLFFGSGTQLSVL.

J is TRBJ1-1 and V is TRBV7-7; 8 positions agree with TRBD1. This CDR3 is 14 amino acids long. In germline, CDR1 is SSHAT, CDR2 FNYEAQ (reference sequence). The CDR3 loop reads CAVTGGSGNTEAFF. CDR3 DNA: TGTGCTGTAACAGGGGGAAGTGGCAACACTGAAGCTTTCTTT.

The chain couples TRBV14 to TRBJ2-5; TRBD1 agrees at 9 bases. This CDR3 is built from 17 residues. V shed 0 bases, J shed 4 bases, and the junction held 9 bases outside the gene matches. Germline-derived CDR1 and CDR2 are SGHDN and FVKESK. DNA of the CDR3: TGTGCCAGCAGCCAAGATTTAGGGACAGGGTTGCGAGAGACCCAGTACTTC. It is translated as CASSQDLGTGLRETQYF.

The rearrangement uses TRBV19 and TRBJ1-2, with TRBD1 as a possible D gene (6 bases). CDR1 LNHDA and CDR2 SQIVND come from the germline V gene (reference sequence). CDR3 length: 14 amino acids. Trimming removed 5 bases at V and 5 bases at J, with 15 bases between. CDR3 coding DNA: TGTGCCAGTAGTGCCAGGGGTTTGCTATATGGCTACACCTTC. This sequence encodes CASSARGLLYGYTF.

The rearrangement joins TRBV11-3 to TRBJ2-7; D is undetermined. V dropped 4 bases and J dropped 5 bases, with 9 bases sitting between them. Germline V gives CDR1 SGHNT, CDR2 YENEEA. The CDR3 covers 12 residues. Written as DNA, the CDR3 is TGTGCCAGCAGCTCCCGCGGCCACGAGCAGTACTTC. This sequence encodes CASSSRGHEQYF.

The rearrangement joins TRBV11-3 to TRBJ2-1; D gene ambiguous. Germline CDR1 SGHNT, CDR2 YENEEA. The ends were cut back, 5 bases at V and 8 bases at J, with 7 bases in the middle. CDR3 length: 11 residues. CDR3 coding DNA: TGTGCCAGCAGCCTCGGGTATGAGCAGTTCTTC. Its protein is CASSLGYEQFF.

The chain combines TRBV2 with TRBJ1-4; D not certain. The ends were cut back, 6 bases at V and 8 bases at J, with 10 bases in the middle. This CDR3 region has 12 residues. CDR1 and CDR2 from the germline V gene are SNHLY and FYNNEI. The CDR3 region has the DNA TGTGCCAGCAGGGCTGAGGGCGAAAAACTGTTTTTT. This gives the protein CASRAEGEKLFF.

This CDR3 is CSVRTGGASDTQYF. In nucleotides, the CDR3 is TGCAGCGTTAGGACAGGGGGCGCATCAGATACGCAGTATTTT. The chain joins TRBV29-1 to TRBJ2-3, with TRBD1 identical over 11 bases. Germline V gene sequence: CDR1 SQVTM, CDR2 ANQGSEA. J lost 4 bases, V lost 5 bases, and 5 bases had no gene match. The CDR3 has 14 residues.

V usage is TRBV6-1 and J usage is TRBJ1-1; D is unclear. CDR1 and CDR2 (germline): MNHNS, SASEGT. V gave up 6 bases and J gave up 3 bases, with 14 bases separating them. CDR3 length: 14 amino acids. CDR3 region: CASRGRWKDTEAFF. The CDR3 DNA is TGTGCCAGCAGGGGGAGGTGGAAGGACACTGAAGCTTTCTTT.

The chain is built from TRBV4-1 and TRBJ2-3; TRBD1 agrees at 9 bases. Germline-derived CDR1 and CDR2 are MGHRA and YSYEKL. V was pared by 2 bases and J by 1 base, with 7 bases of the junction left unmatched. CDR3 length equals 17 residues. The CDR3 loop is CASSQKARDRGTDTQYF. The CDR3 DNA reads as TGCGCCAGCAGCCAAAAAGCCCGGGACAGGGGCACAGATACGCAGTATTTT.

This clone was observed a few times. The chain couples TRBV9 to TRBJ1-4, with 7 bases fitting TRBD1. Germline loops: CDR1 SGDLS, CDR2 YYNGEE. This CDR3 region has 15 residues. V trimming: 2 bases; J trimming: 4 bases; junction bases outside the gene matches: 5. The CDR3 region has the DNA TGTGCCAGCAGCGTGAACAGGGGAGGTAATGAAAAACTGTTTTTT. Its protein is CASSVNRGGNEKLFF. Complete variable domain (other parts from reference TRBV9 and TRBJ1-4): DSGVTQTPKHLITATGQRVTLRCSPRSGDLSVYWYQQSLDQGLQFLIQYYNGEERAKGNILERFSAQQFPDLHSELNLSSLELGDSALYFCASSVNRGGNEKLFFGSGTQLSVL.

The genes are TRBV19 and TRBJ1-2; 7 bases are shared with TRBD1. After removal of 6 bases from V and 1 base from J, the junction contained 5 bases not matched to a gene. CDR1 LNHDA and CDR2 SQIVND come from the germline V gene (reference sequence). This CDR3 region has 14 residues. In DNA form, the CDR3 reads TGTGCCAGTAGCCGGGACAGAGGTAACTATGGCTACACCTTC. This translates into CASSRDRGNYGYTF.

This clone has just one count. The genes are TRBV30 and TRBJ1-1; tentative D call: TRBD1 (5 bases). The ends were cut back, 0 bases at V and 3 bases at J, with 8 bases in the middle. Looked up from germline, CDR1 is GTSNPN and CDR2 is SVGIG (reference sequence). CDR3 length: 13 amino acids. Here the CDR3 reads CAWSVQGDTEAFF. DNA for the CDR3: TGTGCCTGGAGTGTACAAGGGGACACTGAAGCTTTCTTT.

The chain carries TRBV19 and TRBJ2-1; maybe TRBD2 (6 bases). The V and J ends lost 10 bases and 0 bases respectively, with 10 bases between them. CDR3 size: 13 residues. CDR1 is LNHDA and CDR2 is SQIVND in the germline V gene (reference sequence). The CDR3 sequence: CATLDYSYNEQFF. CDR3 bases: TGTGCCACTCTGGACTACTCCTACAATGAGCAGTTCTTC.

The chain couples TRBV5-4 to TRBJ2-7, with D possibly TRBD2 on 6 matching bases. Germline V CDR1 and CDR2: SGHNT, YYREEE (reference sequence). Deletions cut 4 bases from V and 7 bases from J, with 12 bases between. This CDR3 is 12 amino acids long. The DNA for the CDR3 is TGTGCCAGCAGCCTGGGACTCAGTGAGCAGTACTTC. It codes for CASSLGLSEQYF.

The rearrangement links TRBV2 to TRBJ1-1; no firm D call. Trimming cost V 7 bases and J 6 bases, with 18 bases left between them. The CDR3 consists of 14 residues. The germline V gene encodes CDR1 SNHLY and CDR2 FYNNEI. CDR3 residues: CASTFAAGVAEAFF. Written as DNA, the CDR3 is TGTGCCAGCACCTTCGCGGCGGGTGTAGCTGAAGCTTTCTTT.

J is TRBJ1-2 and V is TRBV6-6; 10 positions match TRBD1. The CDR3 sequence is 14 residues long. J lost 8 bases, V lost 7 bases, and 10 bases had no gene match. Germline loops: CDR1 MNHNY, CDR2 SVGAGI (reference sequence). CDR3 DNA sequence: TGTGCCAGCACCCGACAGGGGGCGCCGGGAGGCTACACCTTC. Protein sequence: CASTRQGAPGGYTF.

This chain joins TRBV30 and TRBJ1-2, with unresolved D. Germline-derived CDR1 and CDR2 are GTSNPN and SVGIG (reference sequence). The CDR3 has 13 residues. Trimming took off 3 bases at V and 0 bases at J, with 8 bases between the two ends. The CDR3 sequence: CAWSVGANYGYTF. The DNA for the CDR3 is TGTGCCTGGAGCGTAGGAGCTAACTATGGCTACACCTTC.

The V gene is TRBV5-8, the J gene TRBJ2-3; maybe TRBD1 (7 bases). Per germline, CDR1 SGHTS and CDR2 YDEGEE. The V gene lost 4 bases and the J gene lost 1 base, with 19 bases spanning the gap. This CDR3 region has 17 residues. CDR3 nucleotide sequence: TGTGCCAGCAGCAGACAGGGTTCGTCTAGCGGCACAGATACGCAGTATTTT. Protein: CASSRQGSSSGTDTQYF.